This T cell receptor beta chain was found in a study of OX40 agonist ivuxolimab in advanced cancers. Deletions cut 0 bases from V and 5 bases from J, with 13 bases between. Germline V gene data show CDR1 as MNHNS and CDR2 as SASEGT. The CDR3 contains 15 residues. Measured with immunoSEQ multiplex PCR; TCRdb has only the in-frame clones, and not every one. The sample has about 62,000 clones; 75% to 85% are singletons. The material sequenced was CD4+ or CD8+ T cells sorted from blood, taken in a trial of the OX40 agonist ivuxolimab. The V and J genes are TRBV6-1 and TRBJ2-5; D possibly uses TRBD1 or TRBD2 (6 bases each). The source of this sequence is an adult with an advanced solid tumor such as melanoma, head and neck, liver or kidney cancer. CDR3 sequence reads: CASSEAGGGWETQYF. In DNA form, the CDR3 reads TGTGCCAGCAGTGAAGCAGGGGGAGGTTGGGAGACCCAGTACTTC.